The 9 T cell receptor beta chains in this list originate from one sample, sequenced in a study of blood T cell repertoires in COVID-19. The table came from immunoSEQ multiplex PCR; TCRdb's copy has only in-frame clones and leaves some out. This sample has 330,000 or so clones, with more than 70% found just once. The sample comprised PBMCs or T cells enriched from blood (not recorded which). These receptors were taken from a woman between 25 and 40 years old who had been exposed to COVID-19.

The chain combines TRBV28 with TRBJ1-4; no clear D gene. This CDR3 is built from 14 residues. CDR1 is MDHEN and CDR2 is SYDVKM in the germline V gene. V lost 1 base and J lost 7, with 10 bases in between. The CDR3 loop reads CASSLSPGVEKLFF. In nucleotides, the CDR3 is TGTGCCAGCAGTTTATCACCCGGGGTTGAAAAACTGTTTTTT.

V usage is TRBV12-1 and J usage is TRBJ1-4; the D call in the table, TRBD1, was not verified against the DNA. TRBV12-1 is termed a pseudogene. The CDR3 covers 15 residues. CDR3 coding DNA: TGTGCCAGCAGCCCGGACAGGGGTAGAGGTGAAAAACTGTTTTTT. Amino acids: CASSPDRGRGEKLFF.

This chain uses TRBV15 with TRBJ1-5, with TRBD1 as a possible D gene (6 bases). Trimming left V 0 bases short and J 4 bases short, with 10 bases between. From germline, CDR1 is LNHNV and CDR2 YYDKDF (reference sequence). The CDR3 contains 15 residues. This CDR3 reads CATSRERGRNQPQHF. The CDR3 DNA reads as TGTGCCACCAGCAGAGAGAGGGGGAGAAATCAGCCCCAGCATTTT. Full variable domain (rest looked up from reference TRBV15 and TRBJ1-5): DAMVIQNPRYQVTQFGKPVTLSCSQTLNHNVMYWYQQKSSQAPKLLFHYYDKDFNNEADTPDNFQSRRPNTSFCFLDIRSPGLGDTAMYLCATSRERGRNQPQHFGDGTRLSIL.

The rearrangement links TRBV10-3 to TRBJ1-2; 11 nucleotides match TRBD1. The germline V gene has CDR1 ENHRY and CDR2 SYGVKD. This CDR3 is built from 17 residues. J was trimmed by 4 bases and V by 3 bases; bases with no gene match: 10. This chain's CDR3 is CAISENRDRGSTYGYTF. In DNA form, the CDR3 reads TGTGCCATCAGTGAAAACCGGGACAGGGGGTCTACCTATGGCTACACCTTC.

This chain connects TRBV28 to TRBJ1-2; a possible D gene is TRBD1 (5 bases). Trimming pared 5 bases from V and 4 bases from J, leaving 17 bases between. Germline-derived CDR1 and CDR2 are MDHEN and SYDVKM. This CDR3 is built from 15 residues. The CDR3 region has the DNA TGTGCCAGCAGTCCCCCCGGGGGACCCCTCTATGGCTACACCTTC. Protein: CASSPPGGPLYGYTF.

J is TRBJ2-7 and V is TRBV5-1; 7 bases line up with TRBD1. In germline, CDR1 is SGHRS, CDR2 YFSETQ. Germline trimming cut 4 bases from V and 0 bases from J; bases unmatched to any gene: 10. CDR3 size: 16 residues. In DNA, the CDR3 is TGCGCCAGCAGCCTGGGACAGCACAGTTACTCCTACGAGCAGTACTTC. Its protein product is CASSLGQHSYSYEQYF.

This chain links TRBV7-2 with TRBJ2-7; tentative D call: TRBD2 (5 bases). Trimming shortened V by 1 base and J by 2 bases, and 15 bases separated the two germline ends. This CDR3 has 16 residues. The germline CDR1 and CDR2 sequences are SGHTA and FQGNSA. This CDR3 is CASSLVLGASAYEQYF. The CDR3 DNA sequence: TGTGCCAGCAGCTTAGTTTTGGGAGCAAGCGCCTACGAGCAGTACTTC.

The gene calls are TRBV10-2 and TRBJ1-5; no clear D. V lost 1 base and J 6 bases, leaving 7 bases between the germline ends. This CDR3 has 13 residues. Germline lookup yields CDR1 WSHSY and CDR2 SAAADI. This chain's CDR3 is CASSEFVSQPQHF. The CDR3 region has the DNA TGCGCCAGCAGTGAGTTTGTCAGTCAGCCCCAGCATTTT.

This chain uses TRBV28 with TRBJ2-3; TRBD1 matches at 7 bases. Trimming cost V 6 bases and J 3 bases; bases outside gene matches: 3. This CDR3 contains 13 residues. Germline V gene sequence: CDR1 MDHEN, CDR2 SYDVKM. The CDR3 loop reads CASRSQGTDTQYF. The CDR3 DNA sequence: TGTGCCAGCAGATCACAGGGGACAGATACGCAGTATTTT.